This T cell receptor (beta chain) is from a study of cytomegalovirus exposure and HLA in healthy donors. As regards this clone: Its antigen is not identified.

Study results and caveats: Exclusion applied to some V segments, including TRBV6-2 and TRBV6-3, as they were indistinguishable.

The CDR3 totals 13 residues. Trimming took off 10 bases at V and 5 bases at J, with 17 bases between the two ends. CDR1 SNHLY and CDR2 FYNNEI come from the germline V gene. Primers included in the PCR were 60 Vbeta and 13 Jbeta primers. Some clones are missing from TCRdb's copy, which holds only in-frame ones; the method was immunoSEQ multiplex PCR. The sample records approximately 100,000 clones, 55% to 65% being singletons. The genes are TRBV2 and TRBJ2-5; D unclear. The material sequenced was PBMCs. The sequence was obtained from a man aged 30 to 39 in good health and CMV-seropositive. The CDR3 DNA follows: TGTGCCATGGCGAATCAACCCGGGGAGACCCAGTACTTC. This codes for CAMANQPGETQYF.